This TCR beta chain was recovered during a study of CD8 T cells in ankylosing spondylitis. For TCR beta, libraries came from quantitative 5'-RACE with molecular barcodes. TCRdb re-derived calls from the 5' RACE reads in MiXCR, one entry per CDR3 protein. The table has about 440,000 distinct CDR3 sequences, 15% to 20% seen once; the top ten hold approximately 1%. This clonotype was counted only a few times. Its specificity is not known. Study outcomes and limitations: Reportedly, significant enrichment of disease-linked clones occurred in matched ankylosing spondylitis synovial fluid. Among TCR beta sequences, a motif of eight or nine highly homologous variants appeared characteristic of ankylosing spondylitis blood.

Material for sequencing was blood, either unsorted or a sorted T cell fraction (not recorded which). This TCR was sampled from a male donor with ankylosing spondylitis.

CDR3 sequence (DNA): TGCAGCGTTTGGGACCAAAACTATGGCTACACCTTC. Its translation is CSVWDQNYGYTF. V usage is TRBV29-1 and J usage is TRBJ1-2, with a weak D call TRBD1 (5 bases). This CDR3 region has 12 residues. The V gene's germline CDR1 is SQVTM and CDR2 ANQGSEA. The germline V and J ends were trimmed by 5 bases and 2 bases, with 9 bases remaining between them.